Listed below are T cell receptor beta chains from one sample, sequenced in a study of CD8+CD57+ T cells in acquired aplastic anemia. Via MiXCR, TCRdb re-called the reads, giving one row per CDR3 protein. The sample includes about 180,000 distinct CDR3 sequences, approximately 49% of them seen just once. Sequencing was carried out using sorted CD4+, CD8+, or CD8+CD57+ T cells (not recorded which) from PBMCs. These receptors were collected from a human donor in good health. The CDR3 runs from the conserved cysteine through the conserved F or W. Fields, in order: clone size, V gene, J gene, D gene, CDR3 protein, CDR3 DNA. A D gene is named only where the DNA matches it firmly. Rows give clone size only sometimes, using once, few, many, or a class for an expanded clone.

-	TRBV29-1	TRBJ1-2	-	CSVVYRVWGYGYTF	TGCAGCGTTGTTTACAGGGTGTGGGGGTATGGCTACACCTTC
-	TRBV14	TRBJ1-2	-	CASSQVRGQVYGYTF	TGTGCCAGCAGCCAAGTACGGGGGCAGGTCTATGGCTACACCTTC
many	TRBV7-9	TRBJ1-4	-	CASSLMGRGRANEKLFF	TGTGCCAGCAGCTTAATGGGCAGGGGACGGGCTAATGAAAAACTGTTTTTT
once	TRBV28	TRBJ1-2	-	CASRGDGETIYGYTF	TGTGCCAGCAGAGGGGACGGGGAGACGATCTATGGCTACACCTTC
few	TRBV5-1	TRBJ1-6	-	CASSFSGDDSPLHF	TGCGCCAGCAGCTTCTCAGGGGACGACTCACCCCTCCACTTT
-	TRBV14	TRBJ1-4	-	CASSLGKLFF	TGTGCCAGCAGCCTGGGAAAACTGTTTTTT
many	TRBV5-5	TRBJ2-7	-	CASSLTRDSYEQYF	TGTGCCAGCAGCTTGACCAGGGATTCCTACGAGCAGTACTTC
many	TRBV19	TRBJ2-7	TRBD1	CASSFRGQGASTREQYF	TGTGCCAGTAGTTTCCGCGGACAGGGGGCTTCGACTAGAGAGCAGTACTTC
once	TRBV20-1	TRBJ2-7	-	CSAGWGPYEQYF	TGCAGTGCTGGGTGGGGCCCCTACGAGCAGTACTTC
many	TRBV19	TRBJ2-3	-	CASRGTHSGVAQYF	TGTGCCAGTAGGGGGACCCACTCTGGAGTGGCGCAGTATTTT
-	TRBV9	TRBJ1-1	-	CASSVAGGVGTEAFF	TGTGCCAGCAGCGTTGCAGGAGGGGTGGGCACTGAAGCTTTCTTT
many	TRBV2	TRBJ1-1	-	CASSEYGGGSSTEAFF	TGTGCCAGCAGTGAATACGGTGGCGGGTCCTCAACTGAAGCTTTCTTT
many	TRBV19	TRBJ2-2	TRBD2	CASSIGGDFGELFF	TGTGCCAGTAGTATTGGGGGGGATTTCGGGGAGCTGTTTTTT
-	TRBV7-2	TRBJ1-3	-	CASTPQGTSGNTIYF	TGTGCCAGCACCCCACAGGGTACAAGTGGAAACACCATATATTTT
few	TRBV20-1	TRBJ2-5	TRBD2	CSALGLAGEGETQYF	TGCAGTGCTCTTGGACTAGCGGGGGAGGGGGAGACCCAGTACTTC
many	TRBV4-2	TRBJ2-3	-	CASSQARDSTDTQYF	TGTGCCAGCAGCCAAGCCCGTGATAGCACAGATACGCAGTATTTT